This is a list of T cell receptor beta chains from one sample in a study of blood T cell repertoires in COVID-19. The data were produced by immunoSEQ multiplex PCR, yet TCRdb's version contains in-frame clones alone and is incomplete. The sample lists 410,000 or so clones, about 91% occurring once. The sequenced sample was peripheral blood. These TCRs come from a woman between 40 and 55 years old with COVID-19, enrolled during active disease. Both conserved end residues are part of each CDR3. The D gene is left open where the match is weak. Size tells how often a clone was seen (once, few, many) or the class of an expanded clone, and some rows leave it out.

clone_size d_call j_call v_call cdr3_nt cdr3_aa
once . TRBJ2-2 TRBV5-8 TGTGCCAGCAGCTTAAGGGGACATGGCACCGGGGAGCTGTTTTTT CASSLRGHGTGELFF
. TRBD1 TRBJ1-4 TRBV3-1/TRBV3-2 TGTGCCAGCAGCCACCGGGACAGGTGGGGCGAACTGTTTTTT CASSHRDRWGELFF
. TRBD1 TRBJ1-2 TRBV7-9 TGTGCCAGCAGCCTTGACAGGGGGCAAAATGGCTACACCTTC CASSLDRGQNGYTF
. TRBD2 TRBJ2-7 TRBV28 TGTGCCAGCAGTTCTCCGGGACTAGCGGGAGGGCGGGCGGCCGAGCAGTACTTC CASSSPGLAGGRAAEQYF
. . TRBJ1-2 TRBV27 TGTGCCAGCAGTCCCCATCCGCGAGGCAGGGTCGGCTACACCTTC CASSPHPRGRVGYTF
. . TRBJ2-5 TRBV6-2/TRBV6-3 TGTGCCAGCAGTTATAAGGAAAGGGAGTCCCAGTACTTC CASSYKERESQYF
. TRBD2 TRBJ2-1 TRBV5-1 TGCGCCAGCACCGAGCCCGGGACTAGCCTAAATGAGCAGTTCTTC CASTEPGTSLNEQFF
. TRBD1 TRBJ2-7 TRBV28 TGTGCCAGCAGGACAAGGACAGGGTGGTCCTACGAGCAGTACTTC CASRTRTGWSYEQYF
. . TRBJ1-6 TRBV12-3/TRBV12-4 TGTGCCAGCAGCCTAACCAATTCACCCCTCCACTTT CASSLTNSPLHF
. . TRBJ1-1 TRBV20-1 TGCAGTGCTAGAATCCGGGAAGCTTTCTTT CSARIREAFF
. . TRBJ1-2 TRBV7-9 TGTGCCAGCAGCCCGACAGCATTTACTAACTATGGCTACACCTTC CASSPTAFTNYGYTF
. . TRBJ1-5 TRBV5-3 TGTGCCAGAAGCTTGGCAGGGAATCGTGGTAGAAGCAATCAGCCCCAGCATTTT CARSLAGNRGRSNQPQHF
once TRBD1 TRBJ1-2 TRBV5-1 TGCGCCAGCAGTTCAGGGGGCTACTATGGCTACACCTTC CASSSGGYYGYTF
. . TRBJ1-3 TRBV5-8 TGTGCCAGCAGCTTGGTTCAGGGAGGGTCTGGAAACACCATATATTTT CASSLVQGGSGNTIYF
. TRBD2 TRBJ2-5 TRBV7-2 TGTGCCAGCAGCTTAATTGTGCTAGCGGGAGGGCCCGAGGCCCAGTACTTC CASSLIVLAGGPEAQYF
. TRBD2 TRBJ2-5 TRBV19 TGTGCCAGTAGTTCCAGCGTAGCGGGGACCCAGTACTTC CASSSSVAGTQYF
. . TRBJ2-5 TRBV7-9 TGTGCCAGCAGCAAAGGGACCAGGGTAGAGGAGACCCAGTACTTC CASSKGTRVEETQYF
. . TRBJ2-1 TRBV15 TGTGCCACCAGCATCCTCTCGGGTATAGCTGTGAATGAGCAGTTCTTC CATSILSGIAVNEQFF
. TRBD2 TRBJ2-2 TRBV2 TGTGCCAGCAGTGTGGCCGAGCGGGGGGCGAAGCGTACCGGGGAGCTGTTTTTT CASSVAERGAKRTGELFF
once TRBD2 TRBJ2-7 TRBV6-2/TRBV6-3 TGTGCCAGCAGTTCTAGACTAGCGGGAGGGTACGAGCAGTACTTC CASSSRLAGGYEQYF
. . TRBJ2-5 TRBV11-2 TGTGCCAGCAGCTTAGGCGGGACTCTTATTGAAGAGACCCAGTACTTC CASSLGGTLIEETQYF
. TRBD1 TRBJ2-1 TRBV11-2 TGTGCCAGCAGCTCGGCGGGACAGGGTGTCAATGAGCAGTTCTTC CASSSAGQGVNEQFF
. TRBD1 TRBJ1-6 TRBV28 TGTGCCAGCAGTGGGGGGACAGCTCGCTATAATTCACCCCTCCACTTT CASSGGTARYNSPLHF
few TRBD1 TRBJ1-6 TRBV7-9 TGTGCCAGCAGCTCCCAGGGGGGTAATTCACCCCTCCACTTT CASSSQGGNSPLHF
. . TRBJ1-4 TRBV2 TGTGCCAGCAGTCGGTCGGGGGGGGCTGAAAAACTGTTTTTT CASSRSGGAEKLFF
once TRBD1 TRBJ1-2 TRBV5-6 TGTGCCAGCAGCTTGCTTGGACAGGGGACTAACTATGGCTACACCTTC CASSLLGQGTNYGYTF
. . TRBJ1-2 TRBV10-3 TGTGCCATCCGACAGGACTCGTCTAGATTGCACGGCTACACCTTC CAIRQDSSRLHGYTF
once TRBD2 TRBJ2-1 TRBV11-2 TGTGCCAGCAGCTTAGGGACTAGCGGGGGTATCCATGAGCAGTTCTTC CASSLGTSGGIHEQFF
. . TRBJ1-5 TRBV19 TGTGCCAGTAGTATAGATTCTCCGACGGGGGTAAGGAATCAGCCCCAGCATTTT CASSIDSPTGVRNQPQHF
. TRBD1 TRBJ1-3 TRBV6-5 TGTGCCAGCAGGGTACAGGGGGCTACTGGAAACACCATATATTTT CASRVQGATGNTIYF
. TRBD1 TRBJ2-7 TRBV19 TGTGCCAGTAGTATTAGGGGGAGGCAGGGGGCGAAATCCTACGAGCAGTACTTC CASSIRGRQGAKSYEQYF
. . TRBJ2-3 TRBV24-1 TGTGCCACCAGTGATTTTGTCGGGGGTACGCAGTATTTT CATSDFVGGTQYF
. TRBD1 TRBJ1-4 TRBV6-2/TRBV6-3 TGTGCCAGCAGCGATACAGGGGCAACTAATGAAAAACTGTTTTTT CASSDTGATNEKLFF
. . TRBJ2-7 TRBV7-2 TGTGCCAGCAGCTTAGTTCGGTCCTACGAGCAGTACTTC CASSLVRSYEQYF
. . TRBJ1-2 TRBV28 TGTGCCAGCAGTTTATTCCAGGGTATATCCAACTATGGCTACACCTTC CASSLFQGISNYGYTF
. . TRBJ2-7 TRBV5-1 TGCGCCAGCAGCTTGGGCCCCAGGGCTATCTCCTACGAGCAGTACTTC CASSLGPRAISYEQYF
. . TRBJ1-1 TRBV25-1 TGTGCCAGCAGTGAATGGACAGCCAACACTGAAGCTTTCTTT CASSEWTANTEAFF
. TRBD1 TRBJ1-2 TRBV5-6 TGTGCCAGCAGCCTGGGACAGGGGGCCAATGGCTACACCTTC CASSLGQGANGYTF
. . TRBJ2-6 TRBV16 TGTGCCAGCTCCCCTTTCTCTGGGGCCAACGTCCTGACTTTC CASSPFSGANVLTF
once . TRBJ2-2 TRBV5-5 TGTGCCAGCAGCTTGCCGCCAGGCACCGGGGAGCTGTTTTTT CASSLPPGTGELFF
few TRBD1 TRBJ2-3 TRBV27 TGTGCCAGCAGTTTAACAGGGGTCAGCACAGATACGCAGTATTTT CASSLTGVSTDTQYF
once . TRBJ1-3 TRBV18 TGTGCCAGCTCACAGAGACAGGCCACCTCTGGAAACACCATATATTTT CASSQRQATSGNTIYF
. TRBD1 TRBJ2-6 TRBV28 TGTGCCAGCAGTCCGCCGGGACAGGGGGCGCCCGGGGCCAACGTCCTGACTTTC CASSPPGQGAPGANVLTF
. . TRBJ1-2 TRBV7-9 TGTGCCAGCAGCTTAGCGCAGGACCCACAGGAGGGCTATGGCTACACCTTC CASSLAQDPQEGYGYTF
. TRBD2 TRBJ2-7 TRBV19 TGTGCCAGTAGAGAGCGGGGCGGGTACGAGCAGTACTTC CASRERGGYEQYF
. . TRBJ2-2 TRBV28 TGTGCCAGCAGACGATATGAAGGGGGTAGGGGGGAGCTGTTTTTT CASRRYEGGRGELFF
. . TRBJ1-1 TRBV6-5 TGTGCCAGCAGGAGTTTCGGACTGTTGAACACTGAAGCTTTCTTT CASRSFGLLNTEAFF
. TRBD2 TRBJ2-1 TRBV27 TGTGCCAGCAGTTCCTTAAGCGGGAGCTCCTACAATGAGCAGTTCTTC CASSSLSGSSYNEQFF
. . TRBJ2-3 TRBV3-1/TRBV3-2 TGTGCCAGCAGCCAAGATATAAGCGGGCAGGGAGATACGCAGTATTTT CASSQDISGQGDTQYF
. TRBD2 TRBJ2-1 TRBV4-3 TGCGCCAGCAGCCGCTCGGCGGGAGCTCCTACCTACAATGAGCAGTTCTTC CASSRSAGAPTYNEQFF
. . TRBJ1-5 TRBV7-2 TGTGCCAGCAGCTCCTTTTCGGGGGGCAATCAGCCCCAGCATTTT CASSSFSGGNQPQHF
. . TRBJ1-1 TRBV29-1 TGCAGCGTTGATCCAGGGCTGGGCACTGAAGCTTTCTTT CSVDPGLGTEAFF